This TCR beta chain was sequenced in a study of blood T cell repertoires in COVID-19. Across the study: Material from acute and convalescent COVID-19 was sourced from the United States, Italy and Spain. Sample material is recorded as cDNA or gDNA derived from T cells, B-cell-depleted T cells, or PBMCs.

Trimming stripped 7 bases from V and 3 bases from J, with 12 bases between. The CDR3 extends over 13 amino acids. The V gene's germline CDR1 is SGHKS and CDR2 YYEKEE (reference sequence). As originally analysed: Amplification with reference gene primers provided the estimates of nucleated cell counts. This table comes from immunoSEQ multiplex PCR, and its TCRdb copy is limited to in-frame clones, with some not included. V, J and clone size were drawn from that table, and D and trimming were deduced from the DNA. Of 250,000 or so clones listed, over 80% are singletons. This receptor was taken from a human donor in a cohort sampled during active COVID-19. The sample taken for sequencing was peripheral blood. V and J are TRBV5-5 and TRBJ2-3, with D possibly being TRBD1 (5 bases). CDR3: CASVRATTDTQYF. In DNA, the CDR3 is TGTGCCAGCGTCAGGGCGACGACAGATACGCAGTATTTT.